This T cell receptor (beta chain) was recovered during a study of cytomegalovirus exposure and HLA in healthy donors. Study-level points and caveats: Specificity of a few CMV-associated chains for CMV antigens was verified in vitro.

This clone occurred a few times. Its antigen is currently unknown. The CDR3 has 14 amino acids. V lost 3 bases and J lost 8; bases outside the gene matches: 9. Germline-derived CDR1 and CDR2 are LNHDA and SQIVND (reference sequence). Primers: 60 Vbeta forward and 13 Jbeta reverse. Sequencing was performed with immunoSEQ multiplex PCR; in TCRdb, only in-frame clones are kept and a portion is missing. The repertoire has around 120,000 clones, around 60% of them found once; the top ten carry over 8%. Material: PBMCs. The sequence derives from a man in his forties or fifties in good health and CMV-seropositive. The rearrangement joins TRBV19 to TRBJ1-1; the match to TRBD1 covers 7 bases. The CDR3 loop is CASSMDRPPREAFF. The CDR3 DNA follows: TGTGCCAGTAGTATGGACAGGCCCCCTAGGGAAGCTTTCTTT.